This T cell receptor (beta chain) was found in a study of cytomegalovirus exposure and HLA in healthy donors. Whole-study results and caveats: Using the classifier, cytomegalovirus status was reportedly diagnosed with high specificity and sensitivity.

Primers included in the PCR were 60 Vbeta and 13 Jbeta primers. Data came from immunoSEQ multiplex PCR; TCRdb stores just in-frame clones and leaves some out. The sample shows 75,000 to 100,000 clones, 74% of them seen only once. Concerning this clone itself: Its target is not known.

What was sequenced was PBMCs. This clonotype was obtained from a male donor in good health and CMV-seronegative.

The CDR3 DNA reads as TGTGCCTGGGAGAGGGGACAGGGGGGATGCGAGCAGTACTTC. Translation gives CAWERGQGGCEQYF. The chain recombines TRBV30 with TRBJ2-7; TRBD1 matches 11 bases. J lost 6 bases, V lost 5 bases, and 9 bases had no gene match. The CDR3 is 14 amino acids. CDR1 and CDR2 (germline): GTSNPN, SVGIG (reference sequence).